This T cell receptor (beta chain) comes out of a study of blood T cell repertoires in COVID-19. Profiled with immunoSEQ multiplex PCR; TCRdb holds only in-frame clones, not every one. The sample has roughly 120,000 clones; over 85% are singletons. CDR1 and CDR2 from the germline V gene are DFQATT and SNEGSKA (reference sequence). With 4 bases removed from V and 8 bases from J, the gap between germline ends came to 10 bases. The CDR3 sequence is 11 residues long. Source material: peripheral blood. The chain combines TRBV20-1 with TRBJ2-3; D is possibly TRBD2 (6 bases). The sequence came from a man aged 45 to 65 with active COVID-19. The CDR3 DNA is TGCAGTGCTACCATCGGGGGTACGCAGTATTTT. This encodes CSATIGGTQYF.